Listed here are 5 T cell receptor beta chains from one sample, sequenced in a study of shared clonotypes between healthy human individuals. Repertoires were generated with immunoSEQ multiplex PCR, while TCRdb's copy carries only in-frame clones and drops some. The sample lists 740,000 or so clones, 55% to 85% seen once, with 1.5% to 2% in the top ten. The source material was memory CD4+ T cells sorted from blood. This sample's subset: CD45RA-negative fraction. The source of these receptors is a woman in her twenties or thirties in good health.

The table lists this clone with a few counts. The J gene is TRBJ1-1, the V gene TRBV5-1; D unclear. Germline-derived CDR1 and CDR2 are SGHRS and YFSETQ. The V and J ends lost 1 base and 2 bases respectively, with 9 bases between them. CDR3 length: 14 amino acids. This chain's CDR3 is CASSLNLFNTEAFF. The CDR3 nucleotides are TGCGCCAGCAGCTTGAACTTATTCAACACTGAAGCTTTCTTT.

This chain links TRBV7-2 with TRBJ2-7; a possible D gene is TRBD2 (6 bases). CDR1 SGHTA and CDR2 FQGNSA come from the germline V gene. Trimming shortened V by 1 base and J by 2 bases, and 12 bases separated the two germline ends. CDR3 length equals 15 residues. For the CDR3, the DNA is TGTGCCAGCAGCTTAGTGGGGGGAGGCGCCTACGAGCAGTACTTC. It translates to CASSLVGGGAYEQYF.

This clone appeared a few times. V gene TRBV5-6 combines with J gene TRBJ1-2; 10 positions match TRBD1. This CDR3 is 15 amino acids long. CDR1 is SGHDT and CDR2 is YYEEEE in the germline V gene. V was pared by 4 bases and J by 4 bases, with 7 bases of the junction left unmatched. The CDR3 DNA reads TGTGCCAGCAGCAGTGGGACAGGGGATGTCTATGGCTACACCTTC. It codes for CASSSGTGDVYGYTF.

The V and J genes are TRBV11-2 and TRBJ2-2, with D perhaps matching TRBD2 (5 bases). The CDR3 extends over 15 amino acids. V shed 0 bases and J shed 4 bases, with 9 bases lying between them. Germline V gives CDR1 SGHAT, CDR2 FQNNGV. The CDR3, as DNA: TGTGCCAGCAGCTTAGAGCGGGCAGCCACCGGGGAGCTGTTTTTT. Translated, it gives CASSLERAATGELFF.

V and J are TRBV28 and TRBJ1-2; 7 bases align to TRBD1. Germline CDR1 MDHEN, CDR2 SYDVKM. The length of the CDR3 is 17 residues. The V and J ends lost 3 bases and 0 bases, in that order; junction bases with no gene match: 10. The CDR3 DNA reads TGTGCCAGCAGTTTGACAGGGAAGGGTTGGACTAACTATGGCTACACCTTC. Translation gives CASSLTGKGWTNYGYTF.